These 10 T cell receptor beta chains were all obtained from the same sample, sequenced in a study of chemoradiotherapy in HPV16-positive cancers. Clones were read by immunoSEQ multiplex PCR, and TCRdb kept only the in-frame ones, dropping some. The sample includes about 22,000 clones, roughly 90% seen only once; the top ten take 15% to 20%. The sequencing used blood, collected from a patient who underwent chemoradiotherapy. The receptors stem from a human donor with HPV-associated anogenital cancer.

The J gene is TRBJ2-7, the V gene TRBV4-3; 7 bases align to TRBD1. CDR3 length: 16 amino acids. V lost 0 bases, J lost 1 base, and 6 bases stayed unmatched. Germline CDR1 LGHNA, CDR2 YSLEER. For the CDR3, the DNA is TGCGCCAGCAGCCAAGATAAGGGGACAGCGTCCTACGAGCAGTACTTC. It translates to CASSQDKGTASYEQYF.

The gene calls are TRBV7-9 and TRBJ2-3; 13 bases agree with TRBD2. The CDR3 contains 12 residues. Germline CDR1 and CDR2: SEHNR and FQNEAQ (reference sequence). Trimming took 6 bases from V and 12 from J; bases not matched to a gene: 3. DNA of the CDR3: TGTGCCAGCAGGCCGGGACTAGCGGGACAGTATTTT. Translating gives CASRPGLAGQYF.

V and J are TRBV29-1 and TRBJ2-4, with D uncertain. Germline V gene sequence: CDR1 SQVTM, CDR2 ANQGSEA. The CDR3 extends over 15 amino acids. V gave up 3 bases and J gave up 0 bases, with 12 bases separating them. The CDR3 DNA follows: TGCAGCGTTGAGTCTCCCGTTAGAGCCAAAAACATTCAGTACTTC. Its protein is CSVESPVRAKNIQYF.

V usage is TRBV5-5 and J usage is TRBJ1-5; tentatively, D is TRBD1 (5 bases). Trimming took off 4 bases at V and 5 bases at J, with 19 bases between the two ends. This CDR3 is built from 16 residues. Germline V gene lookup returns CDR1 SGHKS and CDR2 YYEKEE (reference sequence). Here the CDR3 reads CASSQTSGQGHQPQHF. For the CDR3, the DNA is TGTGCCAGCAGCCAAACATCAGGGCAGGGTCATCAGCCCCAGCATTTT.

The rearrangement uses TRBV19 and TRBJ2-5; tentative D call: TRBD2 (6 bases). Germline V lookup: CDR1 LNHDA, CDR2 SQIVND (reference sequence). The CDR3 spans 15 residues. The V and J ends lost 2 bases and 3 bases respectively, with 13 bases between them. CDR3 residues: CASSIWMGGKETQYF. The CDR3 DNA reads TGTGCCAGTAGTATATGGATGGGGGGAAAAGAGACCCAGTACTTC.

The rearrangement joins TRBV19 to TRBJ1-4, with TRBD1 as a possible D gene (6 bases). This CDR3 has 15 amino acids. CDR1 and CDR2 (germline): LNHDA, SQIVND (reference sequence). The germline V and J ends were trimmed by 5 bases and 7 bases, with 17 bases remaining between them. The CDR3 loop reads CASSSTGFGGEKLFF. The CDR3 DNA is TGTGCCAGTAGTTCTACAGGGTTCGGGGGTGAAAAACTGTTTTTT.

The chain combines TRBV2 with TRBJ2-3, with D hard to call. V was cut by 8 bases and J by 0 bases, with 6 bases left in between. The CDR3 consists of 12 residues. Looked up from germline, CDR1 is SNHLY and CDR2 is FYNNEI. The CDR3 loop reads CASQGSTDTQYF. Here the CDR3 DNA reads TGTGCCAGCCAAGGGAGCACAGATACGCAGTATTTT. Using reference TRBV2 and TRBJ2-3 for the parts outside the CDR3, the full variable domain is EPEVTQTPSHQVTQMGQEVILRCVPISNHLYFYWYRQILGQKVEFLVSFYNNEISEKSEIFDDQFSVERPDGSNFTLKIRSTKLEDSAMYFCASQGSTDTQYFGPGTRLTVL.

The V gene is TRBV5-1, the J gene TRBJ2-4, with TRBD1 identical over 9 bases. The ends lost 5 bases at V and 7 bases at J; junction bases unmatched: 4. CDR3 length equals 13 residues. Germline V gives CDR1 SGHRS, CDR2 YFSETQ. The CDR3 region is CASRSDRGNIQYF. The CDR3 nucleotides are TGCGCCAGCAGGAGCGACAGGGGGAACATTCAGTACTTC. The variable domain in full, completed from reference TRBV5-1 and TRBJ2-4, reads KAGVTQTPRYLIKTRGQQVTLSCSPISGHRSVSWYQQTPGQGLQFLFEYFSETQRNKGNFPGRFSGRQFSNSRSEMNVSTLELGDSALYLCASRSDRGNIQYFGAGTRLSVL.

J is TRBJ1-2 and V is TRBV11-2; 10 nucleotides match TRBD1. The CDR3 runs 15 residues. Germline V gene lookup returns CDR1 SGHAT and CDR2 FQNNGV. V lost 5 bases, J lost 3 bases, and 6 bases stayed unmatched. CDR3 in DNA: TGTGCCAGCAGCCGCGCCGGGACAGGGGACTATGGCTACACCTTC. Its protein is CASSRAGTGDYGYTF.

The chain employs TRBV7-2 and TRBJ1-4; 7 nucleotides line up with TRBD1. The CDR3 runs 17 residues. Germline-derived CDR1 and CDR2 are SGHTA and FQGNSA. J gave up 4 bases and V 5 bases, and 13 bases lay outside the gene matches. This chain's CDR3 is CASSLAPGQQYNEKLFF. CDR3 nucleotide sequence: TGTGCCAGCAGCCTCGCACCGGGACAGCAGTATAATGAAAAACTGTTTTTT.